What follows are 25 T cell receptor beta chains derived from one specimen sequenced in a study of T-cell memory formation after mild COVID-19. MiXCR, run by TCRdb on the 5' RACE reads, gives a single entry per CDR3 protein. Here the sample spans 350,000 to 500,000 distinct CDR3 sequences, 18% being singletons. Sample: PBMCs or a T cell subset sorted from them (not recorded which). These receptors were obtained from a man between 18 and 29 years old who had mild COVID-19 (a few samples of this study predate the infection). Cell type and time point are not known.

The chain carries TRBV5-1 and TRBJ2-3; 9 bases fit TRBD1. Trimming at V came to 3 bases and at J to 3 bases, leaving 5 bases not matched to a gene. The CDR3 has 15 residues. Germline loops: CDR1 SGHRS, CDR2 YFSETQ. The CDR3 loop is CASSYWTGVTDTQYF. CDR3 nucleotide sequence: TGCGCCAGCAGCTATTGGACAGGGGTGACAGATACGCAGTATTTT.

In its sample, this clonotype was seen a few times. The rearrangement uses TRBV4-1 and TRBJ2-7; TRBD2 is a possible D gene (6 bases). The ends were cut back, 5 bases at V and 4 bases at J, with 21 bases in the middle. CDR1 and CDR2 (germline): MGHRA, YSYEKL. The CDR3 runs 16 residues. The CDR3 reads CASSGGVFHPDYEQYF. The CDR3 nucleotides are TGCGCCAGCAGCGGAGGGGTGTTCCACCCCGATTACGAGCAGTACTTC.

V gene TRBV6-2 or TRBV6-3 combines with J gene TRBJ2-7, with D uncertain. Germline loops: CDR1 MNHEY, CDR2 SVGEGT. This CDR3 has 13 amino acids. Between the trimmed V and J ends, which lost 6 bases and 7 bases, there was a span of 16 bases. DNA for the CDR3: TGTGCCAGCAGCCCCGTGGGAAACGGGGAGCAGTACTTC. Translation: CASSPVGNGEQYF.

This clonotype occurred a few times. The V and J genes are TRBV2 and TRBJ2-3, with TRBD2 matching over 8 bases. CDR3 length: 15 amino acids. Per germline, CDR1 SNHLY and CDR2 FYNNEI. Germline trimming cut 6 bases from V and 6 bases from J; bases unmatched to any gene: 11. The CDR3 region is CASSADAGGLDTQYF. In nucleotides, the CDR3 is TGTGCCAGCAGCGCCGATGCGGGGGGCCTGGATACGCAGTATTTT.

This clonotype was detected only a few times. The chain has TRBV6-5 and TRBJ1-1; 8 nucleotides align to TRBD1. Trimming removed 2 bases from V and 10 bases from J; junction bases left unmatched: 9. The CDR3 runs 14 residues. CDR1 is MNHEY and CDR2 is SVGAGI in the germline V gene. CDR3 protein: CASSYGRGRRAAFF. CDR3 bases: TGTGCCAGCAGTTACGGCAGGGGGCGAAGGGCAGCTTTCTTT.

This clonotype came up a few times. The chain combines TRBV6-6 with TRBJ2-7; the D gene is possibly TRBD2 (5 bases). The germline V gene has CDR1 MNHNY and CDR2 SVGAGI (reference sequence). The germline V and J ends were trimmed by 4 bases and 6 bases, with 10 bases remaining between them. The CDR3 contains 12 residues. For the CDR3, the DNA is TGTGCCAGCAGTTCTCTAGAGGGCGAGCAGTACGTC. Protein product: CASSSLEGEQYV.

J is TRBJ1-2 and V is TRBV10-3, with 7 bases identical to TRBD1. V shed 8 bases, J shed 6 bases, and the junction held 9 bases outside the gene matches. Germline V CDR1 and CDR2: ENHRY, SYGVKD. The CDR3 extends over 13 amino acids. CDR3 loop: CAIAPTGVDGYTF. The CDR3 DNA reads TGTGCCATCGCCCCCACAGGGGTTGATGGCTACACCTTC.

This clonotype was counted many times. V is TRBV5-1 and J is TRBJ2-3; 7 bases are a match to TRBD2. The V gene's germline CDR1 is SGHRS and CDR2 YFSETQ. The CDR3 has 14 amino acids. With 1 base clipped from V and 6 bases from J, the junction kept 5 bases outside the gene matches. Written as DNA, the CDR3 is TGCGCCAGCAGCTTGTTAGCGGGCGGCGATACGCAGTATTTT. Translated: CASSLLAGGDTQYF. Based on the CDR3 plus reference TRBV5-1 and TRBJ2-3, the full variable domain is KAGVTQTPRYLIKTRGQQVTLSCSPISGHRSVSWYQQTPGQGLQFLFEYFSETQRNKGNFPGRFSGRQFSNSRSEMNVSTLELGDSALYLCASSLLAGGDTQYFGPGTRLTVL.

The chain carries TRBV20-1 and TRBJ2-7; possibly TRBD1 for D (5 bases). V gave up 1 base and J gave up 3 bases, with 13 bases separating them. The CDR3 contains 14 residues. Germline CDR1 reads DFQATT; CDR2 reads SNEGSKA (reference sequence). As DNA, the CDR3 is TGCAGTGCTAGAGGCCAGCTGGGGCTCTACGAGCAGTACGTC. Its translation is CSARGQLGLYEQYV.

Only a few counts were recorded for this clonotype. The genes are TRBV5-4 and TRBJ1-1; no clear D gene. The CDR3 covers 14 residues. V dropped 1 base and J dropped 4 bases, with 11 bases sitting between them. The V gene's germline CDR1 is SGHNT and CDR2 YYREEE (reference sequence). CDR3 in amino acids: CASSLKGSGTEAFF. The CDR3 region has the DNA TGTGCCAGCAGCTTGAAGGGTTCGGGCACTGAAGCTTTCTTT. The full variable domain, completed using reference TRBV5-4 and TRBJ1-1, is ETGVTQSPTHLIKTRGQQVTLRCSSQSGHNTVSWYQQALGQGPQFIFQYYREEENGRGNFPPRFSGLQFPNYSSELNVNALELDDSALYLCASSLKGSGTEAFFGQGTRLTVV.

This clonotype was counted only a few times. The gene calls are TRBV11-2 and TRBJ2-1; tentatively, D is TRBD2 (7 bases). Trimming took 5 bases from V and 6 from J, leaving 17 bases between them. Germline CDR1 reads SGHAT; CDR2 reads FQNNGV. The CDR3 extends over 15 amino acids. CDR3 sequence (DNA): TGTGCCAGCAGCCCATCAGGGGCTAGCGGCAATGAGCAGTTCTTC. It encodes CASSPSGASGNEQFF.

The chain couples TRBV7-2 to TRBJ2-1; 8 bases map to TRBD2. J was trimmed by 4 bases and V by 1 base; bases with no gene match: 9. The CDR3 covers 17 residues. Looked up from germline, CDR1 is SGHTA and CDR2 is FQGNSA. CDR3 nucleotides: TGTGCCAGCAGCTTAGTGGCGGGAGGCAGCGGTTACAATGAGCAGTTCTTC. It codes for CASSLVAGGSGYNEQFF. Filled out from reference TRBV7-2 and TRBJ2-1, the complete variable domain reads GAGVSQSPSNKVTEKGKDVELRCDPISGHTALYWYRQSLGQGLEFLIYFQGNSAPDKSGLPSDRFSAERTGGSVSTLTIQRTQQEDSAVYLCASSLVAGGSGYNEQFFGPGTRLTVL.

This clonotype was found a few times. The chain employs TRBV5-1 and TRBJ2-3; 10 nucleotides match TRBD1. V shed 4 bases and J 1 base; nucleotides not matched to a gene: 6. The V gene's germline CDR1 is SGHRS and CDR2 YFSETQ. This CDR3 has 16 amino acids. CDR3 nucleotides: TGCGCCAGCAGCCCGGGGACAGGGGTACGCACAGATACGCAGTATTTT. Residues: CASSPGTGVRTDTQYF.

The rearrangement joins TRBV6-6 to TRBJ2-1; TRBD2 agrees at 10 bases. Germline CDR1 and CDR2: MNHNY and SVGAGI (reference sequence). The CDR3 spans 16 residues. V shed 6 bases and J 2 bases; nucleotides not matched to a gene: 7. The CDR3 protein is CASSSPLAGAYNEQFF. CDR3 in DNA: TGTGCCAGCAGCTCCCCCCTAGCGGGGGCCTACAATGAGCAGTTCTTC.

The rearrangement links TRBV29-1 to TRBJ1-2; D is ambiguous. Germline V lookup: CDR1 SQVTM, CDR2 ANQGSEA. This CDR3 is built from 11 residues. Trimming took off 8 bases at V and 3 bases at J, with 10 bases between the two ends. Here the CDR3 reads CSTRRDYGYTF. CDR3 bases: TGCAGCACACGGAGGGACTATGGCTACACCTTC.

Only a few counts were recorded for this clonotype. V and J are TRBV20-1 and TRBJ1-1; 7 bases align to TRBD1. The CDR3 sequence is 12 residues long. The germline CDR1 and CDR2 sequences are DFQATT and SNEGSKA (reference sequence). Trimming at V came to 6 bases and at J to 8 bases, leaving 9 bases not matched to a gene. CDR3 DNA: TGCAGTGCGAGAACAGGGGTGGAGGAAGCTTTCTTT. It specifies CSARTGVEEAFF.

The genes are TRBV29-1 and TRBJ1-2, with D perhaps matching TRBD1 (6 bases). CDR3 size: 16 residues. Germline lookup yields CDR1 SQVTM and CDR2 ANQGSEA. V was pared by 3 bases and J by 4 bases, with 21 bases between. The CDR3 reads CSVDRWGQGEAYGYTF. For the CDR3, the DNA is TGCAGCGTTGATCGGTGGGGGCAGGGAGAGGCCTATGGCTACACCTTC.

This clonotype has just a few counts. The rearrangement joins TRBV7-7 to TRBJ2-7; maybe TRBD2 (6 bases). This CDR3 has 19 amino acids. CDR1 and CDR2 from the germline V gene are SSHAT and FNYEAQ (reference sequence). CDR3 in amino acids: CASSFEVNPRWGVSYEQYV. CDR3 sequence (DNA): TGTGCTAGCAGCTTTGAAGTTAACCCTAGGTGGGGGGTTTCCTACGAGCAGTACGTC.

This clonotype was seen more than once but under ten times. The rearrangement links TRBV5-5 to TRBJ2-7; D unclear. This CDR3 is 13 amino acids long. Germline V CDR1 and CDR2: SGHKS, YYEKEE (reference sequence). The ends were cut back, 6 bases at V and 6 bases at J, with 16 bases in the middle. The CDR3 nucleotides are TGTGCCAGCACCTTCCTGGGAATGGGCGAGCAGTACTTC. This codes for CASTFLGMGEQYF.

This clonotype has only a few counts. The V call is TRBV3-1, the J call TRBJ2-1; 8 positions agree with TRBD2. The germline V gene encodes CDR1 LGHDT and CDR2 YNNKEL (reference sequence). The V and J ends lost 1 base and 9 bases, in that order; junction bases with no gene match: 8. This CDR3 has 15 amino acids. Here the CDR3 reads CASSQGVGGAAEQFF. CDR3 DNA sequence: TGTGCCAGCAGCCAAGGGGTCGGGGGGGCCGCTGAGCAGTTCTTC.

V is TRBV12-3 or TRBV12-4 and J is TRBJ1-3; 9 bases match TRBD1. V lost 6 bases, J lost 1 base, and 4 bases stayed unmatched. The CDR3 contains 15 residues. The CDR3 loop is CASRGQGSSGNTIYF. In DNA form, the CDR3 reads TGTGCCAGCAGGGGACAGGGCTCGTCTGGAAACACCATATATTTT.

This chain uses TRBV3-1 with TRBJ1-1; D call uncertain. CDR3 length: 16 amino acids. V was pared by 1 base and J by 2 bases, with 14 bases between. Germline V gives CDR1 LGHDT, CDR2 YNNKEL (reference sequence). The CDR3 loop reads CASSQVAPPGNTEAFF. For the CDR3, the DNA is TGTGCCAGCAGCCAAGTGGCTCCACCAGGAAACACTGAAGCTTTCTTT.

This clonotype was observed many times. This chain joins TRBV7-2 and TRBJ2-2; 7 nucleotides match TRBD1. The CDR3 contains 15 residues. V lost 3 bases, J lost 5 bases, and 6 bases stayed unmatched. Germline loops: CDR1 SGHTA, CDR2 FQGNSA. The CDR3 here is CASSFTGARTGELFF. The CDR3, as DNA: TGTGCCAGCAGCTTTACAGGGGCGAGGACCGGGGAGCTGTTTTTT.

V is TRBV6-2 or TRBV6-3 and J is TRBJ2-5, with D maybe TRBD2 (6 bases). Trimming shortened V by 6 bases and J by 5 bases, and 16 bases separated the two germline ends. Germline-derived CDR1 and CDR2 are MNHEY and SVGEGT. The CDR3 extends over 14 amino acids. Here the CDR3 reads CASRDGGGGETQYF. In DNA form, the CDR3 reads TGTGCCAGCAGAGACGGCGGCGGAGGGGAGACCCAGTACTTC.

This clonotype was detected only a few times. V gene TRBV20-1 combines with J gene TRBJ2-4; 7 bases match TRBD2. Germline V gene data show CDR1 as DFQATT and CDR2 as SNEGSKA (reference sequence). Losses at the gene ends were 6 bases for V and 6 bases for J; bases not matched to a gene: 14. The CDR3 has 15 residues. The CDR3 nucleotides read TGCAGTGCCCATGGGGAGGGACGGCCGGGAAACATTCAGTACTTC. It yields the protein CSAHGEGRPGNIQYF.